A selection of T cell receptor beta chains follows, all from one sample in a study of T cells in tuberculosis. Libraries were prepared by immunoSEQ multiplex PCR; TCRdb keeps only in-frame clonotypes and omits some of them. The sample consists of tens of thousands of clones, more than 70% of them appearing once. Sample: PBMCs, taken at tuberculosis diagnosis. The source is an adult with tuberculosis. Each CDR3 is given with its conserved first and last residue. The D gene is left open where the match is weak. Clone size is stated in some rows and not others, as once, few, many or a class when expanded.

J gene	D gene	V gene	clone size	CDR3 DNA	CDR3 protein
TRBJ1-2	TRBD1	TRBV18	-	TGTGCCAGCTCACCTCCAAACAGGGGGCTCGAGTATGGCTACACCTTC	CASSPPNRGLEYGYTF
TRBJ2-5	TRBD2	TRBV18	-	TGTGCCAGCTCTCCCGGGGGGAAAGAGACCCAGTACTTC	CASSPGGKETQYF
TRBJ2-3	-	TRBV29-1	few	TGCAGCGCGGGGGTGGGGGATACGCAGTATTTT	CSAGVGDTQYF
TRBJ1-2	TRBD1	TRBV28	-	TGTGCCAGCCAGGGGGTGGGCTATGGCTACACCTTC	CASQGVGYGYTF
TRBJ1-1	-	TRBV5-6	few	TGTGCCAGCAGCTTGGGGACAGTTAAATTGAACACTGAAGCTTTCTTT	CASSLGTVKLNTEAFF
TRBJ1-2	-	TRBV5-8	-	TGTGCCAGCAGCTTGCTAGCTGGCTACACCTTC	CASSLLAGYTF
TRBJ2-2	-	TRBV6-1	-	TGTGCCAGCAGCGAGCCCCTTACCGGGGAGCTGTTTTTT	CASSEPLTGELFF
TRBJ1-2	TRBD1	TRBV6-5	-	TGTGCCAGCACTACTCCGGGACAGGGAAGCTATGGCTACACCTTC	CASTTPGQGSYGYTF
TRBJ1-4	TRBD1	TRBV5-1	-	TGCGCCAGCAGGACAGGGGAAAGGGGTGAAAAACTGTTTTTT	CASRTGERGEKLFF
TRBJ1-1	-	TRBV30	-	TGTGCCTGGAGTGAGGACAGTGGCACTGAAGCTTTCTTT	CAWSEDSGTEAFF
TRBJ2-2	TRBD1	TRBV5-1	-	TGCGCCAGCAGCTTGAACCCGACAGGGACCGGGGAGCTGTTTTTT	CASSLNPTGTGELFF
TRBJ1-5	-	TRBV19	-	TGTGCCAGTAGTATAAGTCCCTACAATCAGCCCCAGCATTTT	CASSISPYNQPQHF
TRBJ2-2	TRBD1	TRBV6-5	once	TGTGCCAGCAGGGCGGACAGGGGTTTCACCGGGGAGCTGTTTTTT	CASRADRGFTGELFF
TRBJ2-2	TRBD2	TRBV30	few	TGTGCCGGACCCCCCCTAGCGGGGGCCACCGGGGAGCTGTTTTTT	CAGPPLAGATGELFF
TRBJ2-5	TRBD2	TRBV9	-	TGTGCCAGCAGCGTAGGGGTGCTAGCGGGGGGGTCCTCTACAAGAGGAGAGACCCAGTACTTC	CASSVGVLAGGSSTRGETQYF
TRBJ1-1	TRBD1	TRBV28	-	TGTGCCAGCAGTTATCCGGGACAGCTGAACACTGAAGCTTTCTTT	CASSYPGQLNTEAFF
TRBJ2-1	TRBD1	TRBV19	-	TGTGCCAGTAGTATTGTGGGGACAGGGGACAATGAGCAGTTCTTC	CASSIVGTGDNEQFF
TRBJ2-3	-	TRBV21-1	-	TGTGCCAGCAGCAAAGGTGGTACAGGATTCACAGATACGCAGTATTTT	CASSKGGTGFTDTQYF
TRBJ1-3	-	TRBV6-6	-	TGTGCCAGCAAACAGGGCCTCTCTGGAAACACCATATATTTT	CASKQGLSGNTIYF
TRBJ2-7	TRBD1	TRBV7-9	-	TGTGCCAGCAGCCCGGCGCCGGGACAGACCTACGAGCAGTACTTC	CASSPAPGQTYEQYF
TRBJ1-5	-	TRBV27	-	TGTGCCAGCAGTTGGGAGCACCGGCCCCAGCATTTT	CASSWEHRPQHF
TRBJ2-3	-	TRBV11-2	-	TGTGCCAGCGGGAAGGGGCGAGATACGCAGTATTTT	CASGKGRDTQYF
TRBJ1-2	-	TRBV10-3	-	TGTGCCATCAGTGAGTCGGGGCTTAGGGGATATGGCTACACCTTC	CAISESGLRGYGYTF
TRBJ1-5	TRBD1	TRBV7-2	few	TGTGCCAGCAGCCCTAACAGGGGATCCAATCAGCCCCAGCATTTT	CASSPNRGSNQPQHF
TRBJ2-7	TRBD2	TRBV25-1	-	TGTGCCAGCAGTGGGACTAGCGGGGTATTAGAGCAGTACTTC	CASSGTSGVLEQYF
TRBJ2-2	-	TRBV4-2	-	TGTGCCAGCAGCCAAGATCGAGGTCCCGGGGAGCTGTTTTTT	CASSQDRGPGELFF
TRBJ1-1	TRBD1	TRBV6-6	-	TGTGCCAGCAGTTTGACAGGGGGCGCTGAAGCTTTCTTT	CASSLTGGAEAFF
TRBJ2-7	TRBD2	TRBV7-2	-	TGTGCCAGCACCAGGAGAGGCGGGGGGAAAGGGGAGCAGTACTTC	CASTRRGGGKGEQYF
TRBJ1-3	TRBD1	TRBV2	-	TGTGCCAGCTTACCCAGGACAGGGGGATATGGAAACACCATATATTTT	CASLPRTGGYGNTIYF
TRBJ1-5	TRBD1	TRBV19	-	TGTGCCAGTAGTGGAGCACAGGGGGCACAAGGTCAGCCCCAGCATTTT	CASSGAQGAQGQPQHF
TRBJ2-1	-	TRBV4-2	-	TGTGCCAGCAGCCAAGCCCGCGGGGAGCGGGCCGACAATGAGCAGTTCTTC	CASSQARGERADNEQFF
TRBJ1-1	-	TRBV27	-	TGTGCCAGCGCCCCAATAGCAGGGAAGACTGAAGCTTTCTTT	CASAPIAGKTEAFF
TRBJ2-2	-	TRBV12-5	-	TGTGCTAGTGGTTTTAAAACAGGGATCACCGGGGAGCTGTTTTTT	CASGFKTGITGELFF
TRBJ2-7	-	TRBV4-2	-	TGTGCCAGCAGCCAGTCGCAGGGGGGACCTTACGAGCAGTACTTC	CASSQSQGGPYEQYF
TRBJ2-3	-	TRBV25-1	-	TGTGCCAGCAGTGAGACTAGTCAATCGCAGTATTTT	CASSETSQSQYF
TRBJ2-3	TRBD2	TRBV11-2	-	TGTGCCAGCAGCTTCCTAGCGGGGGGGCCTAACACAGATACGCAGTATTTT	CASSFLAGGPNTDTQYF
TRBJ1-2	TRBD1	TRBV6-1	-	TGTGCCAGCAGCGACAGGGTCAACTATGGCTACACCTTC	CASSDRVNYGYTF
TRBJ2-1	-	TRBV15	-	TGTGCCACCAGCAAAAAAGGGCAGACAGGCAGACTTTACAATGAGCAGTTCTTC	CATSKKGQTGRLYNEQFF
TRBJ1-1	TRBD1	TRBV9	-	TGTGCCAGCAGCTCCGGGACAGGGGGCTCAGAAGCTTTCTTT	CASSSGTGGSEAFF
TRBJ1-1	-	TRBV2	-	TGTGCCAGCTCCCTTGCGGGAGGGCACACTGAAGCTTTCTTT	CASSLAGGHTEAFF
TRBJ2-4	TRBD2	TRBV7-3	-	TGTGCCAGCAGCTCCTCGGGACTAGGAAGTCCCGGGGCCAAAAACATTCAGTACTTC	CASSSSGLGSPGAKNIQYF